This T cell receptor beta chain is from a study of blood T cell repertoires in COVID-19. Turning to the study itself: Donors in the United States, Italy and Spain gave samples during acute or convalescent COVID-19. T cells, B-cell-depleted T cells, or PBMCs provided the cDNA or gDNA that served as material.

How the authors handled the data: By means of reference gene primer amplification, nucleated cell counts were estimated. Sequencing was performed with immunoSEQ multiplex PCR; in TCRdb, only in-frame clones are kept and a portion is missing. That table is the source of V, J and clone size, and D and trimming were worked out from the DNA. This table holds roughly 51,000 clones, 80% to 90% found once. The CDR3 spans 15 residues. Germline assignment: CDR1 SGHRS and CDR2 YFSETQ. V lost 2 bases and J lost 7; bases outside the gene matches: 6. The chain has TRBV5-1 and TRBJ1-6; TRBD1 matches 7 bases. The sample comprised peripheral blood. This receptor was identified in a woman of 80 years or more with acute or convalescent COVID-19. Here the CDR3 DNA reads TGCGCCAGCAGCTTCGGTTCAGGGGGAAATTCACCCCTCCACTTT. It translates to CASSFGSGGNSPLHF.